The entry below describes one T cell receptor beta chain. Its target is not known. The V and J ends lost 1 base and 3 bases, in that order; junction bases with no gene match: 2. CDR1 is SEHNR and CDR2 is FQNEAQ in the germline V gene (reference sequence). This CDR3 region has 15 residues. The sample originates from a study of shared clonotypes between healthy human individuals. Whole-study results and caveats: Across subsets, estimated richness was generally greater for naive than for memory populations.

The data were produced by immunoSEQ multiplex PCR, yet TCRdb's version contains in-frame clones alone and is incomplete. The table records roughly 2.2 million clones, 85% to 95% of them present only once. The sequenced material came from naive CD4+ T cells from PBMCs. Subset denoted: CD45RA+ positively selected. J is TRBJ1-1 and V is TRBV7-9; the match to TRBD1 covers 10 bases. This clonotype was sampled from a man between 18 and 29 years old in good health. Some clones in this sample may be carry-over from other donors' samples. The CDR3 region is CASSLGTGGDTEAFF. In nucleotides, the CDR3 is TGTGCCAGCAGCTTAGGGACAGGGGGAGACACTGAAGCTTTCTTT. Supplemented by reference TRBV7-9 and TRBJ1-1, the full variable domain reads DTGVSQNPRHKITKRGQNVTFRCDPISEHNRLYWYRQTLGQGPEFLTYFQNEAQLEKSRLLSDRFSAERPKGSFSTLEIQRTEQGDSAMYLCASSLGTGGDTEAFFGQGTRLTVV.